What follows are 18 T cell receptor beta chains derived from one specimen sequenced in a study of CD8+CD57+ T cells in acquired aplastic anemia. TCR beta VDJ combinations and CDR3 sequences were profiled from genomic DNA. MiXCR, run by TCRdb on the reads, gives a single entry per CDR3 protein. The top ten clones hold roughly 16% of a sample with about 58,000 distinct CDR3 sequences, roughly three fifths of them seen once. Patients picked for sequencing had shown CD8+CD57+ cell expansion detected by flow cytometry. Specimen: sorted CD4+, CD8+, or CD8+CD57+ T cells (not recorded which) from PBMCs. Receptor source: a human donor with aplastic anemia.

CDR3 residues: CASSGTGTDTQYF. DNA for the CDR3: TGTGCCAGCAGTGGGACAGGCACAGATACGCAGTATTTT. The chain recombines TRBV25-1 with TRBJ2-3; D possibly corresponds to TRBD1 (6 bases). Germline values: CDR1 MGHDK, CDR2 SYGVNS. CDR3 size: 13 residues. The V and J ends lost 4 bases and 1 base respectively, with 6 bases between them.

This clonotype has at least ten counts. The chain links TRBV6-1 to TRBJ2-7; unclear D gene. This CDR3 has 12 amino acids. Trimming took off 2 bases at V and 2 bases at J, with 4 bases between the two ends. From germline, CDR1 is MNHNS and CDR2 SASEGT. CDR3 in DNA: TGTGCCAGCAGTGAAATACCCTACGAGCAGTACGTC. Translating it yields CASSEIPYEQYV.

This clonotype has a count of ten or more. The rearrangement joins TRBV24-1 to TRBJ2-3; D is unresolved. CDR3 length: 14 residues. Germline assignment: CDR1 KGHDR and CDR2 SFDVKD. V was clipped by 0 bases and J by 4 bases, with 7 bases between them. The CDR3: CATSDLGNSDTQYF. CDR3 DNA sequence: TGTGCCACCAGTGATTTGGGGAATTCAGATACGCAGTATTTT.

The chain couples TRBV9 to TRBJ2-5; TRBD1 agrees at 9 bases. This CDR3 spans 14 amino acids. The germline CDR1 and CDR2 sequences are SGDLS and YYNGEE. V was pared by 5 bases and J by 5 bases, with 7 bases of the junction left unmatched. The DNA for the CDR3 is TGTGCCAGCAGTCCAGGACAGGGGCACGAGACCCAGTACTTC. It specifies CASSPGQGHETQYF.

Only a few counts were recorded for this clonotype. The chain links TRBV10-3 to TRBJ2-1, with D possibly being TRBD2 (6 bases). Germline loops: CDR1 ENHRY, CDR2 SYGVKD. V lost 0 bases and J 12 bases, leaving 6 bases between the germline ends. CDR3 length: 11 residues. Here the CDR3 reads CAISESGGQFF. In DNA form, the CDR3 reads TGTGCCATCAGTGAGTCGGGAGGGCAGTTCTTC.

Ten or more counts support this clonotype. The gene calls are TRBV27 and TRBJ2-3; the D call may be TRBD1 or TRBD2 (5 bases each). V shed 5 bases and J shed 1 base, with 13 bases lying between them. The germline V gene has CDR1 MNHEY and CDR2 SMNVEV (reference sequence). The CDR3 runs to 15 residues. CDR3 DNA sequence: TGTGCCAGCAGTCCTATCGGGGCGGGCACAGATACGCAGTATTTT. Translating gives CASSPIGAGTDTQYF.

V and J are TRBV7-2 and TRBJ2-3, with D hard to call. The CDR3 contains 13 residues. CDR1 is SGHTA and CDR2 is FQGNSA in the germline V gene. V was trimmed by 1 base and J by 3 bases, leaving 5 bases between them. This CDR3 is CASSLGATDTQYF. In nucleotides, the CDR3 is TGTGCCAGCAGCTTAGGCGCGACAGATACGCAGTATTTT.

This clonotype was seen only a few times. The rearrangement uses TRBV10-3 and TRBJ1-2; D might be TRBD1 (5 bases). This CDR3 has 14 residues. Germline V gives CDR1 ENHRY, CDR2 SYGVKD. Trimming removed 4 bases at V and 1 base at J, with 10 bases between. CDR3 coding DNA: TGTGCCATCAGTGGAGTCGGGGGTAACTATGGCTACACCTTC. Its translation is CAISGVGGNYGYTF.

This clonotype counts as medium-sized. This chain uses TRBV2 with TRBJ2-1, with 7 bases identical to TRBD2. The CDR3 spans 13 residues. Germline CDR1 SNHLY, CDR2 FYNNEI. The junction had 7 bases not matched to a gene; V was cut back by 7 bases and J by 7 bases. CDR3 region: CASMPTSSNEQFF. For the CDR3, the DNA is TGTGCCAGCATGCCGACTAGCTCAAATGAGCAGTTCTTC. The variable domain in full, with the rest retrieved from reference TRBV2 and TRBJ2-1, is EPEVTQTPSHQVTQMGQEVILRCVPISNHLYFYWYRQILGQKVEFLVSFYNNEISEKSEIFDDQFSVERPDGSNFTLKIRSTKLEDSAMYFCASMPTSSNEQFFGPGTRLTVL.

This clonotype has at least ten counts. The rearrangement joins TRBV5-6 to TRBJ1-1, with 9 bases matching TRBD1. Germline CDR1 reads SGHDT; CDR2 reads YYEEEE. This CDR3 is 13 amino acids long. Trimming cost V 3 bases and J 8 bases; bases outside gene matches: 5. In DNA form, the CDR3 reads TGTGCCAGCAGCTCCGGGACAGGGCGCGAAGCTTTCTTT. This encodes CASSSGTGREAFF.

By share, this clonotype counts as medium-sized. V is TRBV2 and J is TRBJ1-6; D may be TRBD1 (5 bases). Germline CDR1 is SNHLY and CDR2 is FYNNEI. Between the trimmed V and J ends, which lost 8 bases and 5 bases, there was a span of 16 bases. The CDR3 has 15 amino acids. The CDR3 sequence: CASSKEPGNNSPLHF. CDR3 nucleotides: TGTGCCAGCTCTAAAGAGCCAGGGAATAATTCACCCCTCCACTTT. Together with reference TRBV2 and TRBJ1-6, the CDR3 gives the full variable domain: EPEVTQTPSHQVTQMGQEVILRCVPISNHLYFYWYRQILGQKVEFLVSFYNNEISEKSEIFDDQFSVERPDGSNFTLKIRSTKLEDSAMYFCASSKEPGNNSPLHFGNGTRLTVT.

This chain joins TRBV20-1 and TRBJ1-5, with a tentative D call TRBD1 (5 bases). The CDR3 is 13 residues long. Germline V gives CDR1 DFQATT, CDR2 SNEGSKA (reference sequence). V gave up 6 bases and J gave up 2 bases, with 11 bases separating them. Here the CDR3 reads CSAHLGGNQPQHF. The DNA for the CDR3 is TGCAGTGCCCACTTGGGGGGCAATCAGCCCCAGCATTTT.

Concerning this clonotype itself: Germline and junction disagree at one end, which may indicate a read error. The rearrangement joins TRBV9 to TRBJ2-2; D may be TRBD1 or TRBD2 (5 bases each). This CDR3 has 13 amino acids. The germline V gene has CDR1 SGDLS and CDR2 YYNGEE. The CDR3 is CASSVSGTGELLF. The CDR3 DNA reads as TGTGCCAGTAGCGTAAGTGGGACCGGGGAGCTGCTTTTT.

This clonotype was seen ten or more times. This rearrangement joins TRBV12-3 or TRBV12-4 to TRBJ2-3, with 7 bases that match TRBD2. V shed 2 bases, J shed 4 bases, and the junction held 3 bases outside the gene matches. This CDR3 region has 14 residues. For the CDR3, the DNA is TGTGCCAGCAGTTTATGGGGGGGGGCAGATACGCAGTATTTT. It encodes CASSLWGGADTQYF.

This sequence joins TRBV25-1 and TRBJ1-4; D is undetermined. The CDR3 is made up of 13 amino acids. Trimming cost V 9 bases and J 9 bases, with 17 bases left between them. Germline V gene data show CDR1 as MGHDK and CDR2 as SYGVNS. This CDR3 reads CASTTHGVKKLFF. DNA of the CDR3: TGTGCCAGTACGACACACGGGGTGAAAAAACTGTTTTTT.

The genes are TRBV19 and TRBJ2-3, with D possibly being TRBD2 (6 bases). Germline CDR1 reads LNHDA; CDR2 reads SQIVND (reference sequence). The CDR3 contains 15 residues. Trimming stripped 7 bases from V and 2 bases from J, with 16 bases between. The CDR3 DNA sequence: TGTGCCAGTAAAATGGGCGGGGTCGCCACAGATACGCAGTATTTT. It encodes CASKMGGVATDTQYF.

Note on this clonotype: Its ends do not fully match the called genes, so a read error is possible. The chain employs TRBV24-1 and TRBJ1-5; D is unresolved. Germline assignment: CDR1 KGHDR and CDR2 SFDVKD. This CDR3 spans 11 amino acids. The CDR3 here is CASSFSQPQHF. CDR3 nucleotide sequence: TGTGCCAGCAGTTTTAGTCAGCCCCAGCATTTT.

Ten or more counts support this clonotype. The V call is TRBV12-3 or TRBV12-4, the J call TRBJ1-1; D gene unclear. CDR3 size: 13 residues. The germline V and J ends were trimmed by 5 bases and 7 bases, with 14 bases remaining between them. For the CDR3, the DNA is TGTGCCAGCAGTCTAACCCCACTGTTTGAAGCTTTCTTT. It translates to CASSLTPLFEAFF.